A selection of T cell receptor beta chains follows, all from one sample in a study of cytomegalovirus exposure and HLA in healthy donors. Here immunoSEQ multiplex PCR was the method, and the copy in TCRdb shows in-frame clones only, minus some. Of roughly 180,000 clones listed, 80% to 90% are singletons. The material sequenced was PBMCs. The receptors come from a male donor in good health and CMV-seronegative. CDR3s include the opening cysteine and the closing phenylalanine or tryptophan. The D gene is left open where the match is weak. Only part of the rows carry a size: once, few, many, or a class if the clone is expanded.

V gene	clone size	D gene	J gene	CDR3 protein	CDR3 DNA
TRBV7-9	NA	NA	TRBJ1-1	CASSLVPGLTEAFF	TGTGCCAGCAGCTTAGTACCCGGACTGACTGAAGCTTTCTTT
TRBV25-1	once	NA	TRBJ1-1	CASSDRGGGAGTEAFF	TGTGCCAGCAGTGATCGAGGGGGAGGAGCGGGGACTGAAGCTTTCTTT
TRBV28	once	NA	TRBJ1-5	CASSRYQPQHF	TGTGCCAGCAGTCGGTATCAGCCCCAGCATTTT
TRBV9	NA	TRBD1	TRBJ1-1	CASSSPGQVNTEAFF	TGTGCCAGCAGCTCACCGGGACAGGTGAACACTGAAGCTTTCTTT
TRBV5-1	many	TRBD1	TRBJ2-7	CASSLGQGGREQYF	TGCGCCAGCAGCCTCGGACAGGGGGGCAGGGAGCAGTACTTC
TRBV4-1	NA	NA	TRBJ1-6	CASSQDRLRDSPLHF	TGCGCCAGCAGCCAAGATAGGCTGCGGGATTCACCCCTCCACTTT
TRBV6-1	NA	TRBD1	TRBJ1-4	CASSRTGDNEKLFF	TGTGCCAGCAGCAGGACAGGGGATAATGAAAAACTGTTTTTT
TRBV7-9	NA	NA	TRBJ1-2	CASSSYPTGGDYGYTF	TGTGCCAGCAGCAGTTACCCGACGGGGGGTGACTATGGCTACACCTTC
TRBV18	NA	NA	TRBJ2-5	CASSPRSAGEETQYF	TGTGCCAGCTCACCGCGGTCGGCAGGGGAGGAGACCCAGTACTTC
TRBV5-1	NA	TRBD2	TRBJ2-1	CASSRGGGGASEQFF	TGCGCCAGCAGCCGGGGCGGCGGGGGGGCAAGTGAGCAGTTCTTC
TRBV5-5	NA	NA	TRBJ1-1	CASRDRYQEAFF	TGTGCCAGCAGAGACAGGTACCAAGAAGCTTTCTTT
TRBV5-1	NA	TRBD2	TRBJ2-3	CASSLGTREGDTQYF	TGCGCCAGCAGCCTCGGGACTAGAGAGGGAGATACGCAGTATTTT
TRBV20-1	NA	NA	TRBJ1-1	CSAWGRNFGFF	TGCAGTGCTTGGGGCAGGAATTTTGGTTTCTTT
TRBV9	NA	TRBD1	TRBJ2-7	CASSVGRGGDEQYF	TGTGCCAGCAGCGTAGGCCGAGGGGGCGACGAGCAGTACTTC
TRBV5-6	few	NA	TRBJ1-4	CASSSTGAGGEKLFF	TGTGCCAGCAGCTCGACGGGGGCGGGGGGTGAAAAACTGTTTTTT
TRBV7-9	NA	NA	TRBJ2-7	CASSSTAYEQYF	TGTGCCAGCAGCTCCACAGCCTACGAGCAGTACTTC
TRBV7-2	NA	TRBD2	TRBJ2-5	CASSFGTSGILETQYF	TGTGCCAGCAGCTTCGGGACTAGCGGGATTTTAGAGACCCAGTACTTC
TRBV7-8	NA	NA	TRBJ2-7	CASSAGLIYEQYF	TGTGCCAGCAGCGCCGGACTTATCTACGAGCAGTACTTC
TRBV7-8	NA	NA	TRBJ2-3	CASSPGVGLSTDTQYF	TGTGCCAGCAGCCCCGGGGTAGGGCTTAGCACAGATACGCAGTATTTT
TRBV6-5	NA	NA	TRBJ2-5	CASSPPGVFVETQYF	TGTGCCAGCAGTCCCCCCGGGGTCTTCGTCGAGACCCAGTACTTC
TRBV28	NA	NA	TRBJ2-7	CASSFREQYF	TGTGCCAGCAGTTTCCGGGAGCAGTACTTC
TRBV7-4	NA	TRBD1	TRBJ2-5	CARDRQGAVETQYF	TGTGCCAGAGATAGACAGGGGGCCGTGGAGACCCAGTACTTC
TRBV5-1	NA	NA	TRBJ2-7	CASSLMRTVHEQYF	TGCGCCAGCAGCCTCATGCGGACAGTCCACGAGCAGTACTTC
TRBV7-2	NA	TRBD2	TRBJ2-5	CASSLLSGGYQETQYF	TGTGCCAGCAGCTTATTGAGCGGGGGCTATCAAGAGACCCAGTACTTC
TRBV19	NA	TRBD1	TRBJ2-3	CATSDRPGVADTQYF	TGTGCCACCTCGGACAGGCCTGGAGTGGCAGATACGCAGTATTTT
TRBV5-1	NA	TRBD1	TRBJ1-3	CASSSGTVSGNTIYF	TGCGCCAGCAGCTCCGGGACAGTCTCTGGAAACACCATATATTTT
TRBV5-1	NA	NA	TRBJ1-2	CASSLAGVVDGYTF	TGCGCCAGCAGCTTGGCAGGGGTGGTGGATGGCTACACCTTC
TRBV18	NA	NA	TRBJ2-3	CASSPLSGGTDTQYF	TGTGCCAGCTCACCACTGTCAGGGGGCACAGATACGCAGTATTTT
TRBV7-2	once	NA	TRBJ2-5	CASSLAPSQETQYF	TGTGCCAGCAGCTTAGCTCCATCCCAAGAGACCCAGTACTTC
TRBV5-6	once	NA	TRBJ2-5	CVSSLGSSGGARETQYF	TGTGTCAGCAGCTTAGGTTCCTCAGGAGGCGCAAGGGAGACCCAGTACTTC
TRBV27	NA	TRBD1	TRBJ1-1	CASSPTGGAAGTEAFF	TGTGCCAGCAGCCCGACAGGGGGCGCGGCGGGGACTGAAGCTTTCTTT
TRBV30	few	NA	TRBJ1-5	CAWTPGARYSNQPQHF	TGTGCCTGGACCCCGGGAGCACGGTATAGCAATCAGCCCCAGCATTTT
TRBV18	NA	NA	TRBJ2-2	CASFETVNTGELFF	TGTGCCAGCTTTGAGACTGTGAACACCGGGGAGCTGTTTTTT
TRBV9	NA	NA	TRBJ1-3	CASSDRVGNTIYF	TGTGCCAGCAGCGACAGGGTTGGAAACACCATATATTTT
TRBV27	NA	TRBD2	TRBJ2-1	CASNRLIAGGYNEQFF	TGTGCCAGCAACCGGCTGATAGCGGGGGGTTACAATGAGCAGTTCTTC
TRBV5-1	NA	TRBD1	TRBJ2-3	CASSWDRASTDTQYF	TGCGCCAGCAGCTGGGACAGGGCTAGCACAGATACGCAGTATTTT
TRBV7-3	NA	TRBD2	TRBJ2-1	CASSFQPGLAEFNEQFF	TGTGCCAGCAGCTTCCAACCGGGACTAGCGGAATTCAATGAGCAGTTCTTC
TRBV6-5	few	NA	TRBJ1-1	CASSSGNTEAFF	TGTGCCAGCAGCTCAGGGAACACTGAAGCTTTCTTT
TRBV6-5	NA	NA	TRBJ1-2	CASSIQGTLGYTF	TGTGCCAGCAGCATACAGGGTACCCTAGGCTACACCTTC
TRBV11-2	NA	NA	TRBJ2-7	CASSLGDIDYEQYF	TGTGCCAGCAGCTTAGGGGACATCGACTACGAGCAGTACTTC
TRBV19	NA	NA	TRBJ1-1	CASSISGGTNTEAFF	TGTGCCAGTAGTATTTCGGGGGGCACTAACACTGAAGCTTTCTTT
TRBV6-5	NA	NA	TRBJ1-4	CASSYSRHLTNEKLFF	TGTGCCAGCAGTTACTCCCGACACCTAACTAATGAAAAACTGTTTTTT
TRBV2	NA	NA	TRBJ2-1	CASSRDSHPPINEQFF	TGTGCCAGCAGTCGGGACTCCCACCCTCCGATCAATGAGCAGTTCTTC
TRBV5-4	NA	TRBD2	TRBJ2-1	CASSRGLAGDNEQFF	TGTGCCAGCAGTCGTGGACTAGCGGGAGACAATGAGCAGTTCTTC
TRBV15	few	NA	TRBJ2-2	CATSVQGPVTGELFF	TGTGCCACCAGCGTGCAGGGGCCAGTTACCGGGGAGCTGTTTTTT
TRBV6-5	NA	NA	TRBJ1-2	CASRGGLNYGYTF	TGTGCCAGCAGGGGAGGTCTTAACTATGGCTACACCTTC
TRBV29-1	NA	TRBD1	TRBJ1-2	CSVEEDRGFTF	TGCAGCGTTGAGGAGGACAGGGGATTTACCTTC
TRBV6-5	NA	NA	TRBJ2-1	CASSYQGWGDEQFF	TGTGCCAGCAGTTACCAGGGATGGGGGGATGAGCAGTTCTTC
TRBV13	NA	NA	TRBJ2-4	CASSGPGIKNIQYF	TGTGCCAGCAGCGGCCCCGGGATCAAAAACATTCAGTACTTC
TRBV6-5	NA	NA	TRBJ2-7	CASSYARTDEQYF	TGTGCCAGCAGTTACGCACGTACAGACGAGCAGTACTTC